The T cell receptor beta chain under discussion was sequenced for a study of T cell responses to AZD1222 COVID-19 vaccine. Clones were read by immunoSEQ multiplex PCR, and TCRdb kept only the in-frame ones, dropping some. The sample consists of about 120,000 clones, over 75% of them appearing once. Broader study findings: It was only six AZD1222 recipients who were seropositive at baseline. In a largely white British group with more females than males, clonal diversity was possibly underestimated.

Germline V CDR1 and CDR2: SGHDN, FVKESK. Trimming left V 3 bases short and J 7 bases short, with 16 bases between. The CDR3 spans 15 residues. Of note for this clone: What it binds is not known.

The sample consisted of peripheral blood, taken 28 days after the second dose of the MenACWY control vaccine. The chain combines TRBV14 with TRBJ2-1; possibly TRBD2 for D (6 bases). The sequence derives from an adult who received the MenACWY meningococcal vaccine as a control. CDR3: CASSQAGLRGNEQFF. The CDR3 bases are TGTGCCAGCAGCCAGGCCGGCCTCCGGGGGAATGAGCAGTTCTTC.